The sequence of this T cell receptor (beta chain) was determined in a study of cytomegalovirus exposure and HLA in healthy donors. Findings of the study overall: Immune exposure information comprised only CMV serostatus. Cytomegalovirus status was reportedly diagnosed by the classifier with high specificity and sensitivity. Analyzed later, most CMV-associated TCR beta chains appeared HLA-restricted.

Each of the donors was a healthy bone marrow donor. Worth noting for this clone: Its target is not known.

Primers for the PCR totalled 60 Vbeta and 13 Jbeta. The data were produced by immunoSEQ multiplex PCR, yet TCRdb's version contains in-frame clones alone and is incomplete. The sample has under 200,000 clones, roughly four fifths seen once. This CDR3 has 13 residues. The germline CDR1 and CDR2 sequences are MDHEN and SYDVKM. The J segment lost 6 bases and the V segment lost 10 bases, leaving 10 bases of the junction unmatched. The genes are TRBV28 and TRBJ2-7; 9 bases agree with TRBD1. The source material was PBMCs. This clonotype originated in a woman aged 40 to 50 in good health and CMV-seronegative. The CDR3 sequence is CATIRDRVREQYF. The CDR3 DNA is TGTGCCACTATCCGGGACAGGGTGCGCGAGCAGTACTTC. Full variable domain (missing parts from reference TRBV28 and TRBJ2-7): DVKVTQSSRYLVKRTGEKVFLECVQDMDHENMFWYRQDPGLGLRLIYFSYDVKMKEKGDIPEGYSVSREKKERFSLILESASTNQTSMYLCATIRDRVREQYFGPGTRLTVT.